Here is one T cell receptor beta chain with its context. Time point of the sample: pre-sensitization, week 0. Indicated treatment: therapeutic diphenylcyclopropenone sensitization with weekly scalp DPC. The data are from a study of human T cells and chemical hapten exposure. Whole-study context: Diagnoses of alopecia areata, totalis or universalis occurred in mostly female patients.

Germline loops: CDR1 MNHEY, CDR2 SVGEGT. This CDR3 has 18 residues. V lost 5 bases, J lost 0 bases, and 10 bases stayed unmatched. MiXCR, applied by TCRdb to the RACE reads, yields one record per CDR3 protein. The table has 300,000 to 450,000 distinct CDR3 sequences, 5% to 6.5% seen once; the top ten hold roughly 2.6%. The chain has TRBV6-2 or TRBV6-3 and TRBJ1-5; 10 positions agree with TRBD1. The sample in question was whole blood, obtained in connection with sensitization to the hapten diphenylcyclopropenone (DPC). This TCR was recovered from a woman aged 50 to 65 with alopecia areata. Some clones in this sample may be carry-over from other donors' samples. CDR3 bases: TGTGCCAGCAGTCACCGTGGGACAGGGGTAGGTAGCAATCAGCCCCAGCATTTT. Its translation is CASSHRGTGVGSNQPQHF.